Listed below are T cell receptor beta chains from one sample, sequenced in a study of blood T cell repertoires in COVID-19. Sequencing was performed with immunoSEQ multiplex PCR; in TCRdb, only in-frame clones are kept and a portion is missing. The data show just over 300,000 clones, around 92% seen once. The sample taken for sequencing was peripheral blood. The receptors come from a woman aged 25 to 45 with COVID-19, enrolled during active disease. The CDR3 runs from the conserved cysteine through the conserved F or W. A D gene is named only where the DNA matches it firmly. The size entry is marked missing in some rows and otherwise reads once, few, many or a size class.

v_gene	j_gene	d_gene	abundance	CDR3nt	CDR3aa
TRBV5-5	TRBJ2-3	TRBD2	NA	TGTGCCAGCAGCTCTCTGCTAGCGGGGGCTATAGGGGGTACGCAGTATTTT	CASSSLLAGAIGGTQYF
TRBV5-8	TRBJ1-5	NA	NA	TGTGCCAGCAGGCGCGCCCCTACGCAGCCCCAGCATTTT	CASRRAPTQPQHF
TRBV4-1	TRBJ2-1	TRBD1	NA	TGCGCCAGCAGCCAAGTTCTGGGACAGCGTGATGAGCAGTTCTTC	CASSQVLGQRDEQFF
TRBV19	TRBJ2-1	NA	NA	TGTGCCAGTAGGCCCCCGGGACTTACGCTCAATGAGCAGTTCTTC	CASRPPGLTLNEQFF
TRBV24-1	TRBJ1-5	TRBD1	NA	TGTGCCACCAGTCGACAGGGTTCTGGCAATCAGCCCCAGCATTTT	CATSRQGSGNQPQHF
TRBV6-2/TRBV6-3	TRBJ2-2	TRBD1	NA	TGTGCCAGCAGCCCCGGGACAGACACCGGGGAGCTGTTTTTT	CASSPGTDTGELFF
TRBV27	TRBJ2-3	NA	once	TGTGCCAGCAAAGAGGGAGGAGGTACGCAGTATTTT	CASKEGGGTQYF
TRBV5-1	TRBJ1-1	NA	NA	TGCGCCAGCCAAGAGGGCCCAGGTGGGAACACTGAAGCTTTCTTT	CASQEGPGGNTEAFF
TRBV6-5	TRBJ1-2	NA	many	TGTGCCAGCAGGATACAGGAGATCGGTGGCTACACCTTC	CASRIQEIGGYTF
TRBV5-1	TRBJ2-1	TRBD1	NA	TGCGCCAGCAGCCTAGGACAGGGGGACTACAATGAGCAGTTCTTC	CASSLGQGDYNEQFF
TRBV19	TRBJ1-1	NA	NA	TGTGCCAGTAGTCCTATTGCCGGTGAAGCTTTCTTT	CASSPIAGEAFF
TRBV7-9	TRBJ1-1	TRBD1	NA	TGTGCCAGCAGCTTAGAGGACAGGGGGCAAGCTTTCTTT	CASSLEDRGQAFF
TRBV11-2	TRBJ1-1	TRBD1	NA	TGTGCCAGCAGCATCCTGGACAGGGAGGCGGCTGAAGCTTTCTTT	CASSILDREAAEAFF
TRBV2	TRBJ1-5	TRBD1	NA	TGTGCCAGCAGTGGGGCAGGGGGTAGCAATCAGCCCCAGCATTTT	CASSGAGGSNQPQHF
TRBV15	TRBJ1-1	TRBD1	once	TGTGCCACCAGAGACAGGGGATTTGTCACTGAAGCTTTCTTT	CATRDRGFVTEAFF
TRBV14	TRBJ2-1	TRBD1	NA	TGTGCCAGCAGCCAAGGGGTGAACAGGGGACCGTTAGGATCCTACAATGAGCAGTTCTTC	CASSQGVNRGPLGSYNEQFF
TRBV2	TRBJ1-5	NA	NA	TGTGCCAGCAGTGAAGAAGGCGGGTATCAGCCCCAGCATTTT	CASSEEGGYQPQHF
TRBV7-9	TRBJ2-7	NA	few	TGTGCCAGCAGCCCAAAGTACAGGGCCCCTGGAGGCTCCTACGAGCAGTACTTC	CASSPKYRAPGGSYEQYF
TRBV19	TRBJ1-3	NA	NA	TGTGCCAGTAGTAACACAGGAAACACCATATATTTT	CASSNTGNTIYF
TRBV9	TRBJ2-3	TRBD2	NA	TGTGCCAGCAGCCCTCGCCAGCGGGGGGCCGGCACAGATACGCAGTATTTT	CASSPRQRGAGTDTQYF
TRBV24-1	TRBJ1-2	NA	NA	TGTGCCACCAGTGGTGGAGGGGTCGCGAGCTACACCTTC	CATSGGGVASYTF
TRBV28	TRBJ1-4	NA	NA	TGTGCCAGCAGTTACCCCGCGGGGCTTCACGAAAAACTGTTTTTT	CASSYPAGLHEKLFF
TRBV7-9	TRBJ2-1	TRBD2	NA	TGTGCCAGCAGCTTAGCCCTAGCGGGGGGTTTAGGTGAGCAGTTCTTC	CASSLALAGGLGEQFF
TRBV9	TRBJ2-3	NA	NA	TGTGCCAGCAGCGTAGGGGCAGGGGCTAGCACAGATACGCAGTATTTT	CASSVGAGASTDTQYF
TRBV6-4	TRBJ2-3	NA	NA	TGTGCCAGCAGCGTCAGGACAGCCGATACGCAGTATTTT	CASSVRTADTQYF
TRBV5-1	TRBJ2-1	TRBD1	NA	TGCGCCAGCAGCTTGCGGGGCTTTGAGACAGGGGGCTTTTACAATGAGCAGTTCTTC	CASSLRGFETGGFYNEQFF
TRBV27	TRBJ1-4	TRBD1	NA	TGTGCCAGCAGAGGGACAGGTGGTGAAAAACTGTTTTTT	CASRGTGGEKLFF
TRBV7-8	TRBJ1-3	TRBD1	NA	TGTGCCAGCAGCCCCAAGAAACTCCGGGACAGAATCTTGACTGGAAACACCATATATTTT	CASSPKKLRDRILTGNTIYF
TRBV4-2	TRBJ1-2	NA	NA	TGTGCCAGCAGCCACCTGGGGTCACAGGGCGATGGCTACACCTTC	CASSHLGSQGDGYTF
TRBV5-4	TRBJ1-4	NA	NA	TGTGCCAGCTCCCCCGGGGATTCAACTAATGAAAAACTGTTTTTT	CASSPGDSTNEKLFF
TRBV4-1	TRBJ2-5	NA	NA	TGCGCCAGCAGCCAAGACTTCAGGATGATTCAAGAGACCCAGTACTTC	CASSQDFRMIQETQYF
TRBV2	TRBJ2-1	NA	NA	TGTGCCACCTCGGCCCTCCAGGTGGGCTACAATGAGCAGTTCTTC	CATSALQVGYNEQFF
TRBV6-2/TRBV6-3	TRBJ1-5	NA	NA	TGTGCCAGCAGTCACCTACAGGGTGTTAACAATCAGCCCCAGCATTTT	CASSHLQGVNNQPQHF
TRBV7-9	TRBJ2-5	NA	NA	TGTGCCAGCAGCCCTGGTTTGAACACCAGGTACCAAGAGACCCAGTACTTC	CASSPGLNTRYQETQYF
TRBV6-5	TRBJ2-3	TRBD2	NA	TGTGCCAGCAGTTTTAGCGGGGGGGCGCGCGATACGCAGTATTTT	CASSFSGGARDTQYF
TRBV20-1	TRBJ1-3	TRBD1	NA	TGCAGTGCTAGTAACCAGGGGGCAAAATGGTCGAACACCATATATTTT	CSASNQGAKWSNTIYF
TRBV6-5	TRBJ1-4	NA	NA	TGTGCCAGCAGCTGGGACACTTCTAATGAAAAACTGTTTTTT	CASSWDTSNEKLFF
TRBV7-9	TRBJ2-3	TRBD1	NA	TGTGCCACCGACAGGGAGTCCACAGATACGCAGTATTTT	CATDRESTDTQYF
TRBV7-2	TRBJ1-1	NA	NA	TGTGCCAGCAGCTTATTAATGAGTACTGAAGCTTTCTTT	CASSLLMSTEAFF
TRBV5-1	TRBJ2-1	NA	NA	TGCGCCAGCAGCGCAGGGGGGAGTGAGCAGTTCTTC	CASSAGGSEQFF
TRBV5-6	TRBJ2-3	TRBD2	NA	TGTGCCAGCAGCTTGGATCGGGGGGTAACAGATACGCAGTATTTT	CASSLDRGVTDTQYF
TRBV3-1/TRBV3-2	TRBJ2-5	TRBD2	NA	TGTGCCAGCAGCTCTAGCGGGCGCGAGACCCAGTACTTC	CASSSSGRETQYF
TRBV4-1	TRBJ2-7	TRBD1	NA	TGCGCCAGCAGCCAGACACAGGGGTTCGAGCAGTACTTC	CASSQTQGFEQYF
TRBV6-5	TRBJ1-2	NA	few	TGTGCCGGCAATGGGGGGTCGGTTCGTTATGGCTACACCTTC	CAGNGGSVRYGYTF
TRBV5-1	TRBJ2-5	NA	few	TGCGCCAGCAGCTTGGAATCCGACAGTGGCCAAGAGACCCAGTACTTC	CASSLESDSGQETQYF
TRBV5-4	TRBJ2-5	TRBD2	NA	TGTGCCAGCAGCAAGCCGGGACTAGAAATCCAAGAGACCCAGTACTTC	CASSKPGLEIQETQYF
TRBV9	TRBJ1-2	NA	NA	TGTGCCAGCAGCGTAGATCACCGGCCCACGGCCCAGGGTGGCTACACCTTC	CASSVDHRPTAQGGYTF
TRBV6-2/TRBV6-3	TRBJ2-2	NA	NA	TGTGCCAGCAGTTACGCGGGGCAGGGTCCTACCGGGGAGCTGTTTTTT	CASSYAGQGPTGELFF
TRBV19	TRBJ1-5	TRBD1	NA	TGTGCCAGTACCGAGACAGGGGTCGGAAATCAGCCCCAGCATTTT	CASTETGVGNQPQHF
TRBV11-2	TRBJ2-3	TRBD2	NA	TGTGCTGGCCGGACTAGCGGGACAGATACGCAGTATTTT	CAGRTSGTDTQYF
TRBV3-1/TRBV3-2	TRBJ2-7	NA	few	TGTGCCAGCAGCCTCAGTAAGGAGCAGTACTTC	CASSLSKEQYF
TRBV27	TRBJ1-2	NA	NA	TGTGCCAGCAGTTTAGGGGCAGGGGATGGCTACACCTTC	CASSLGAGDGYTF
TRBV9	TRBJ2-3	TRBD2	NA	TGTGCCAGCACTAAACGGGGGGACTACACAGATACGCAGTATTTT	CASTKRGDYTDTQYF
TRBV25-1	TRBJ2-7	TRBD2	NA	TGTGCCAGCAGCCCCCCGGTTACTAGCGGTGAGCAGTACTTC	CASSPPVTSGEQYF
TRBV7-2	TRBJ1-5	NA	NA	TGTGCCAGCGGGCCCCAGGAGGGGCAGCCCCAGCATTTT	CASGPQEGQPQHF